Below, 15 T cell receptor beta chains from the same sample are listed, as sequenced in a study of T cells after yellow fever vaccination. A single record per CDR3 protein comes from TCRdb applying MiXCR to the 5' RACE reads. The data hold approximately 250,000 distinct CDR3 sequences, with 3.6% observed a single time. Here the sequenced sample was PBMCs, taken 15 days after the yellow fever booster vaccination. Source of these receptors: a man in his late teens or twenties who received the YFV17D yellow fever vaccine.

The sample holds many counts of this clonotype. The chain combines TRBV6-2 or TRBV6-3 with TRBJ2-7, with D possibly TRBD1 on 5 matching bases. The CDR3 is 12 residues long. Trimming stripped 8 bases from V and 3 bases from J, with 11 bases between. The V gene's germline CDR1 is MNHEY and CDR2 SVGEGT. The CDR3: CASGETDYEQYV. CDR3 nucleotides: TGTGCCAGCGGAGAGACAGACTACGAGCAGTACGTC.

There are many counts of this clonotype. J is TRBJ2-1 and V is TRBV6-4, with 14 bases identical to TRBD2. The length of the CDR3 is 16 residues. Germline CDR1 is MRHNA and CDR2 is SNTAGT. V lost 2 bases to trimming and J lost 6 bases; unmatched junction nucleotides: 3. Here the CDR3 reads CASSDGTSGGPNEQFF. For the CDR3, the DNA is TGTGCCAGCAGTGACGGGACTAGCGGGGGTCCCAATGAGCAGTTCTTC.

At least ten counts were recorded for this clonotype. The chain recombines TRBV2 with TRBJ1-1, with TRBD1 identical over 8 bases. There are 14 residues in the CDR3. The germline gives CDR1 SNHLY, CDR2 FYNNEI. V was clipped by 6 bases and J by 2 bases; unmatched bases: 5. CDR3 sequence: CASSGQGGNTEAFF. The CDR3 coding sequence is TGTGCCAGCAGCGGACAGGGCGGTAACACTGAAGCTTTCTTT.

This clonotype appeared many times. The chain joins TRBV4-2 to TRBJ2-2; tentative D call: TRBD2 (7 bases). Per germline, CDR1 LGHNA and CDR2 YNFKEQ. CDR3 size: 14 residues. V was pared by 0 bases and J by 9 bases, with 11 bases between. CDR3 loop: CASSQDSGGWELFF. Here the CDR3 DNA reads TGTGCCAGCAGCCAAGATTCGGGGGGCTGGGAGCTGTTTTTT.

This clonotype was observed at least ten times. The J gene is TRBJ2-7, the V gene TRBV12-3 or TRBV12-4; perhaps TRBD2 as D (6 bases). CDR3 length equals 16 residues. Trimming removed 5 bases from V and 6 bases from J, with 23 bases in between. CDR3 bases: TGTGCCAGCAGTCGGACGGGAGACCCCCTCACGAGCGAGCAGTACTTC. Protein product: CASSRTGDPLTSEQYF.

There are many counts of this clonotype. The chain joins TRBV7-2 to TRBJ2-5; perhaps TRBD2 as D (6 bases). The CDR3 loop spans 16 amino acids. Per germline, CDR1 SGHTA and CDR2 FQGNSA. V dropped 1 base and J dropped 5 bases, with 17 bases sitting between them. The CDR3: CASSLGQTSLGETQYF. CDR3 bases: TGTGCCAGCAGCTTAGGACAGACTAGTTTGGGCGAGACCCAGTACTTC.

At least ten counts were recorded for this clonotype. The V and J genes are TRBV18 and TRBJ2-1; perhaps TRBD2 as D (6 bases). CDR3 size: 15 residues. Germline-derived CDR1 and CDR2 are KGHSH and LQKENI. The V end was cut by 3 bases, the J end by 5 bases, with 14 bases between. The DNA for the CDR3 is TGTGCCAGCTCACCCTTGCGGGGCCCCCACAATGAGCAGTTCTTC. Its translation: CASSPLRGPHNEQFF.

This clonotype has only a few counts. This rearrangement joins TRBV19 to TRBJ2-1, with 9 bases lining up with TRBD1. In germline, CDR1 is LNHDA, CDR2 SQIVND (reference sequence). Trimming at V came to 6 bases and at J to 6 bases, leaving 6 bases not matched to a gene. This CDR3 has 14 residues. CDR3 in DNA: TGTGCCAGTAGCTTCGGACAGGGGCTCAATGAGCAGTTCTTC. As protein: CASSFGQGLNEQFF.

This clonotype occurred many times. This chain uses TRBV6-5 with TRBJ1-1; 9 positions agree with TRBD1. This CDR3 has 16 residues. Germline V CDR1 and CDR2: MNHEY, SVGAGI. V trimming: 4 bases; J trimming: 1 base; junction bases outside the gene matches: 7. This CDR3 reads CASSLQGAHPNTEAFF. In nucleotides, the CDR3 is TGTGCCAGCAGTTTACAGGGGGCTCACCCGAACACTGAAGCTTTCTTT.

This clonotype came up many times. The rearrangement links TRBV5-1 to TRBJ2-2, with 12 bases matching TRBD1. V lost 3 bases, J lost 6 bases, and 3 bases stayed unmatched. Germline loops: CDR1 SGHRS, CDR2 YFSETQ. This CDR3 has 15 residues. The CDR3, as DNA: TGCGCCAGCAGCTCGGGACAGGGGGCGGCCGGGGAGCTGTTTTTT. This gives the protein CASSSGQGAAGELFF.

This clonotype was observed at least ten times. The chain has TRBV13 and TRBJ1-1, with 11 bases matching TRBD1. CDR1 PRHDT and CDR2 FYEKMQ come from the germline V gene (reference sequence). V shed 5 bases and J 3 bases; nucleotides not matched to a gene: 14. The CDR3 sequence is 18 residues long. The chain's CDR3 is CASSAAWTGGERDTEAFF. CDR3 in DNA: TGTGCCAGCAGCGCAGCCTGGACAGGGGGCGAGAGAGACACTGAAGCTTTCTTT.

This clonotype showed up many times. The V and J genes are TRBV7-6 and TRBJ2-2, with 7 bases aligning to TRBD2. V gave up 5 bases and J gave up 3 bases; unmatched junction bases: 15. The CDR3 runs 18 residues. Germline lookup yields CDR1 SGHVS and CDR2 FNYEAQ. The DNA of the CDR3 is TGTGCCAGCAGCCTCCCCGTAGAGGGAGGGGACGACACCGGGGAGCTGTTTTTT. This gives the protein CASSLPVEGGDDTGELFF.

This clonotype has ten or more counts. The chain links TRBV5-1 to TRBJ2-7, with D unclear. Germline values: CDR1 SGHRS, CDR2 YFSETQ. CDR3 length: 14 residues. The ends were cut back, 1 base at V and 0 bases at J, with 8 bases in the middle. The CDR3 spells CASSLTRFSYEQYF. In DNA, the CDR3 is TGCGCCAGCAGCTTGACGAGATTCTCCTACGAGCAGTACTTC.

In its sample, this clonotype was seen many times. This chain uses TRBV5-1 with TRBJ1-6; the match to TRBD1 covers 7 bases. The V gene end was trimmed by 0 bases and the J gene end by 6 bases; junction bases not matched to a gene: 6. Germline CDR1 and CDR2: SGHRS and YFSETQ. The length of the CDR3 is 16 residues. The chain's CDR3 is CASSLEPGGSNSPLHF. The CDR3 coding sequence is TGCGCCAGCAGCTTGGAGCCAGGGGGATCTAATTCACCCCTCCACTTT.

This clonotype was detected ten times or more. CDR3 nucleotides: TGTGCCATCAGTGATCACAGGGGGCAGGAGCAGCCCCAGCATTTT. Protein sequence: CAISDHRGQEQPQHF. V is TRBV10-3 and J is TRBJ1-5; 9 bases are a match to TRBD1. The V gene's germline CDR1 is ENHRY and CDR2 SYGVKD. The trim removed 3 bases at V and 7 bases at J, leaving 7 bases unmatched. There are 15 residues in the CDR3.